The present TCR beta chain was sequenced within a study of cytomegalovirus exposure and HLA in healthy donors (TCRdb year 2017). With respect to the entire study: An earlier analysis of roughly 570 of the donors reported approximately 300 Gb of sequence data and around 110 million unique TCR beta sequences obtained from approximately 180 million T cells. An early release that covered some 630 HLA-typed donors contained around 330 gigabases of sequencing data and tens of millions of unique TCR sequences. The genetic ancestry cluster associated with self-reported Caucasian donors included roughly 84% of the 398 genotyped donors. The aim of the study was to test whether cataloging public T cell receptors could identify signatures of past pathogen exposure. The study profiled the T cell repertoires of hundreds of subjects by immunosequencing and related them to cytomegalovirus serostatus. In addition to the first cohort of 650 to 800 subjects, a separate validation cohort of 120 different subjects was used. To predict cytomegalovirus infection status, the study combined high-throughput TCR immunosequencing, statistical association of individual TCRs with disease status, and machine learning. A later analysis re-examined previously published TCR beta repertoires from just over 650 donors and added high-resolution HLA genotyping to investigate patterns of TCR occurrence. In the later analysis, no new phenotypic data were used to find candidate immune exposures; instead, reliance was placed on TCR beta sequences and their occurrence across donors. An earlier analysis of some 500 of the donors used high-throughput TCR beta sequencing to judge whether each TCR beta V gene segment behaved as functional or pseudogenic. Donor age, sex, ethnicity and CMV serostatus were compiled alongside the repertoire data. A later genetic analysis took genome-wide SNP genotypes for about three fifths of the 666 donors and used that subset as a discovery cohort. Every discovery cohort repertoire had been produced on one sequencing platform. HLA typing covered class I and class II loci at four-digit resolution. The number of typed donors differed by locus: roughly 629-640 for A, B, C, DRB1 and DQB1; 522 for DQA1; approximately 600 for DPA1; and approximately 450 for DPB1. A handful of DR-DQ haplotypes were handled as single units for association and clustering because linkage in the cohort was strong. Among 300 to 500 genotyped donors of the cohort, an average of around 220,000 unique TCR beta nucleotide sequences was sequenced per donor, of which about 19% were non-productive. The research as a whole found: In a later analysis, most CMV-associated TCR beta chains were found to appear HLA-restricted, with HLA associations seemingly driven largely by CMV exposure. In a later analysis, several top co-occurrence clusters were reported to appear linked to parvovirus B19, influenza, CMV and Epstein-Barr virus. A later analysis found that TCR association rates varied across HLA loci, with DRB1 alleles showing the most associated TCRs and HLA-C alleles the fewest. A later genetic analysis reported fewer N-insertions in productive TCRs among donors in an Asian-associated ancestry cluster than the roughly 700-donor mean. Immune exposure information for the cohort was limited to CMV serostatus. In an earlier analysis of some 540 of the donors, most TCR beta V segments appeared in productive rearrangements about 87% or about 30% of the time, broadly matching IMGT annotations. HLA typing was unavailable for some donors at each locus, so association tests used only the typed subset. The classifier was reported to diagnose cytomegalovirus status with high specificity and sensitivity in both the original cohort and the validation cohort. In a later analysis, around 17,000 TCR beta sequences were associated with specific HLA alleles at a false discovery rate of 0.05. The study listed approximately 150 TCR beta chains as associated with cytomegalovirus. Presence/absence analyses assumed roughly uniform sequencing depth across donors, an assumption that may not hold. In vitro tests confirmed that a few of the cytomegalovirus-associated TCR beta chains recognize cytomegalovirus antigens. Around 16 rarely observed V segments, including chromosome 9 orphons, were excluded from the earlier analysis of some 590 of the donors because counts were too low. Some IMGT-functional V segments, including TRBV6-2 and TRBV6-3, could not be distinguished by the 87-base-pair reads and were therefore excluded. According to the authors, the approach could potentially be generalized to other disease states and immunological phenotypes. In a later analysis, HLA-associated TCR beta chains showed more clonal expansion and lower generation probabilities than non-associated chains that were equally common. A cluster of highly shared sequence variants was judged likely to represent a technical artifact of the sequencing pipeline. When HLA alleles, especially DR and DQ, strongly co-occurred, attributing TCR associations to individual alleles was difficult. Only TCR beta chains were sequenced in this cohort, and the absence of alpha or paired-chain data limited detectable features. A further reported finding was that TCR beta sequences accurately predicted the HLA-A and HLA-B alleles for most subjects in the first cohort. Across donors, most TCR sequences were observed very rarely, whereas some public TCRs were present in many individuals. V-gene and J-gene trimming of TCR beta chains was associated with a missense DCLRE1C variant in a later genetic analysis, and the association was replicated in an independent cohort. Linkage disequilibrium might explain the correlated functional status among segregating V segments, but an unknown experimental factor could not be ruled out.

Library creation used the immunoSEQ multiplex PCR assay. The multiplex PCR relied on a mix of 60 forward primers for TCR Vbeta segments and 13 reverse primers for TCR Jbeta segments. The CDR3 region of rearranged TCR beta genes was amplified from genomic DNA with a multiplex PCR assay. The amplified TCR beta libraries were sequenced on the Illumina HiSeq System as 87-base-pair reads. Processing in the source paper ran as follows. A later analysis counted about 80 million unique TCR beta chains across the 666 repertoires, and roughly 11 million of these chains were shared by at least two donors. Raw reads were error-corrected and collapsed into unique sequences with a nearest-neighbor algorithm that merged closely related sequences to remove PCR and sequencing errors. CDR3 sequences were aligned to IMGT reference sequences to assign V, D and J gene segments. Each retained sequence needed at least a six-nucleotide match to both a V gene segment and a J gene segment. Rearrangements were classified as productive when the CDR3 lacked stop codons and remained in frame with V and J, and all other rearrangements were classified as non-productive. CDR3 was defined by IMGT convention, running from the second conserved V-encoded cysteine to the conserved J-encoded phenylalanine. The earlier analysis of about 590 of the donors excluded sequences that lacked an unambiguous match to a single V gene segment. In an earlier analysis of almost 600 of the donors, a V segment was called functional when productive rearrangements were above 56.7%, and segregating when the standard deviation between donors exceeded 5%. A statistical classification framework was built for diagnosing cytomegalovirus status from the catalog of TCR beta chain sequences. In a later analysis, TCR nucleotide sequences were compared against IMGT/GENE-DB human TR gene sequences so that V and J genes could be assigned. In a later analysis, CDR3 sequences and most-parsimonious VDJ recombination scenarios were assigned using the TCRdist pipeline. In a later analysis, each TCR beta chain was defined by its CDR3 amino acid sequence together with its V-gene family, and reads lacking a unique V-gene family were excluded. A later analysis removed 550 to 700 highly shared, low-generation-probability nucleotide sequences to deal with suspected cross-contamination and a sequencing artifact. In a later analysis, a clonal expansion index for each public chain was calculated from normalized within-repertoire ranks of inferred template counts. In a later analysis, generation probabilities were computed with a VDJ recombination model fitted to out-of-frame rearrangements, and the resulting probabilities were checked against IGoR. In a later analysis, TCR-TCR, TCR-HLA and TCR-CMV co-occurrence was scored with hypergeometric tests, and a repertoire-size bias correction was applied to TCR pairs. To estimate false discovery rates, a later analysis permuted the HLA or CMV assignments 20 times. A later analysis grouped co-occurring TCRs with DBSCAN, adding TCRdist sequence similarity when clustering within HLA-allele-positive subsets. Repertoires with fewer than 30,000 or more than 120,000 public chains, plus five repertoires with anomalous nucleotide sharing, were excluded from co-occurrence clustering. The table was pulled from immuneACCESS by TCRdb, which kept in-frame rearrangements only. Such tables lose some clones; where checked, under half of the loss comes from unresolved V genes, and the rest has no known cause. The V and J calls and the clone size are those of that table, but D and trimming were determined from the DNA. The sample profile shows 130,000 to 150,000 clones; 80% of them were found once. Jointly, the top ten make up under 7.5% of the sample.

Trimmed from V: 5 bases; trimmed from J: 2 bases; junction bases lacking a gene match: 3. CDR3 length: 14 amino acids, cysteine to phenylalanine. Only the CDR3 DNA stays, 42 bases, in frame from base 1. The germline V gene supplies CDR1 MNHEY and CDR2 SVGAGI. Points on this clone: This clone's antigen is unknown. No quality values exist for individual bases; no much larger clone is one base distant.

The cohort comprised approximately 700 healthy bone marrow donors. At the time of sampling, all cohort members were nominally healthy, though unrecorded immune exposures were likely present. The donor tested CMV seropositive and was one of the 289 seropositive cohort members. A peripheral blood sample was provided by each donor, and peripheral blood mononuclear cells were used for TCR beta sequencing. Genomic DNA was extracted from the blood cell samples with the Qiagen DNeasy Blood Extraction Kit. The chain links TRBV6-5 with TRBJ2-3, with TRBD1 identical over 8 junction bases. Material: PBMCs. This receptor was obtained from a middle-aged man in good health and CMV-seropositive. The nucleotide sequence is TGTGCCAGCAGTCTACAGGGGGTCACAGATACGCAGTATTTT. Its protein product is CASSLQGVTDTQYF.